Detailed here is one T cell receptor (beta chain). Its antigen remains unknown. This record belongs to a study of cytomegalovirus exposure and HLA in healthy donors. The PCR employed 60 Vbeta primers together with 13 Jbeta primers. Profiling relied on immunoSEQ multiplex PCR, and the TCRdb table lists in-frame clones only, not all of them. The sample carries 150,000 or so clones, 84% recorded once. Study-level points and caveats: Three CMV-associated chains proved CMV antigen-specific in vitro.

Germline lookup yields CDR1 SGHTA and CDR2 FQGTGA. This CDR3 comprises 13 residues. V shed 5 bases and J shed 5 bases, with 12 bases lying between them. This clonotype was obtained from a man in his fifties in good health and CMV-seropositive. Sequenced material: PBMCs. The J gene is TRBJ2-5, the V gene TRBV7-3, with unresolved D. CDR3 region: CASSKSSTETQYF. The DNA of the CDR3 is TGTGCCAGCAGCAAGTCTAGTACTGAGACCCAGTACTTC. Combining the CDR3 with reference TRBV7-3 and TRBJ2-5 gives the whole variable domain GAGVSQTPSNKVTEKGKYVELRCDPISGHTALYWYRQSLGQGPEFLIYFQGTGAADDSGLPNDRFFAVRPEGSVSTLKIQRTERGDSAVYLCASSKSSTETQYFGPGTRLLVL.